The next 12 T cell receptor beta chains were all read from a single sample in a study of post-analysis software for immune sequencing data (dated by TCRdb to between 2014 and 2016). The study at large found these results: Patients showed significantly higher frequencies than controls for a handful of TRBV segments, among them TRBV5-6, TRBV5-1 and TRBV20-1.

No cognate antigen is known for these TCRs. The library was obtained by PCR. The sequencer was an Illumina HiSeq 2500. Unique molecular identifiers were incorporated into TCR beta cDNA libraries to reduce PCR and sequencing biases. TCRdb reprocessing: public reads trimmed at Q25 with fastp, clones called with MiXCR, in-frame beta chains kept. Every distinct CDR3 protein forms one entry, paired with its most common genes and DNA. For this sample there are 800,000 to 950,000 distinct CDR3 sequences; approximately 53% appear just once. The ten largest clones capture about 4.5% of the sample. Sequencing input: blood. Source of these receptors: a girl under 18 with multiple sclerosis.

In DNA form, the CDR3 reads TGCAGCGTTGAGGGGGTGGAAAGCTATGGCTACACCTTC. Protein: CSVEGVESYGYTF. The chain employs TRBV29-1 and TRBJ1-2; the D gene is possibly TRBD1 (5 bases). Germline V gene data show CDR1 as SQVTM and CDR2 as ANQGSEA. This CDR3 has 13 residues. Trimming took 3 bases from V and 4 from J, leaving 12 bases between them.

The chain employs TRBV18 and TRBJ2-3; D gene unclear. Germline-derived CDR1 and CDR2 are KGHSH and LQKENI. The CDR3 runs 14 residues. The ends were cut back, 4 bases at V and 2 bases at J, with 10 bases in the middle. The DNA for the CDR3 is TGTGCCAGCTCACAGACCCAATTCACAGATACGCAGTATTTT. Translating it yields CASSQTQFTDTQYF.

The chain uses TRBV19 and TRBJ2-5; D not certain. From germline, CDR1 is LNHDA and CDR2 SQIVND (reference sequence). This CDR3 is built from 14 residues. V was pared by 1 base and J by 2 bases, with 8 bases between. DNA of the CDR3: TGTGCCAGTAGTATAGTGTGGCCTCAAGAGACCCAGTACTTC. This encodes CASSIVWPQETQYF.

The CDR3 DNA reads TGTGCCAGCAGTTTAAGGCCTAGCGGGGAGCTGAACTACGAGCAGTACTTC. This sequence encodes CASSLRPSGELNYEQYF. This chain uses TRBV27 with TRBJ2-7, with TRBD2 matching 9 bases. V lost 2 bases and J lost 3; bases outside the gene matches: 11. The CDR3 consists of 17 residues. Germline CDR1 is MNHEY and CDR2 is SMNVEV (reference sequence).

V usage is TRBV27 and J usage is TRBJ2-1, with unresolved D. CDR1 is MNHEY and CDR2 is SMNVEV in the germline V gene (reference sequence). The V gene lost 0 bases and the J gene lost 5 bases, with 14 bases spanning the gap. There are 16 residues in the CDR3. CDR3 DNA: TGTGCCAGCAGTTTATCTGCGGTTCCATTGAACAATGAGCAGTTCTTC. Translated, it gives CASSLSAVPLNNEQFF.

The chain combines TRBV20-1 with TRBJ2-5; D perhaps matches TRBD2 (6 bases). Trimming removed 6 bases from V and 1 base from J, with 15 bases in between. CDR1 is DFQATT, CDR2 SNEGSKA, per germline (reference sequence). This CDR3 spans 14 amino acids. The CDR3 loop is CSAVSRELQETQYF. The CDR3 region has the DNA TGCAGTGCCGTTTCGCGGGAACTCCAAGAGACCCAGTACTTC.

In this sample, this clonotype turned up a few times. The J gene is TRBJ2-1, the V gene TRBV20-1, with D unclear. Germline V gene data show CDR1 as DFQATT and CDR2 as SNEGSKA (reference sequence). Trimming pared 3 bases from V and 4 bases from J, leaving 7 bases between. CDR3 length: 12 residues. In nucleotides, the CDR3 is TGCAGTGCTAGGGGGTTTTACAATGAGCAGTTCTTC. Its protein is CSARGFYNEQFF.

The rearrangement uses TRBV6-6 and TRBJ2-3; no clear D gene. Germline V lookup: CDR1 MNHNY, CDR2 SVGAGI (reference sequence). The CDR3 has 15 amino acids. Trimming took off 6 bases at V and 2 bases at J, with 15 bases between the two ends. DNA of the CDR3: TGTGCCAGCAGGCGCGCAGGTGGAGACACAGATACGCAGTATTTT. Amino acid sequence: CASRRAGGDTDTQYF.

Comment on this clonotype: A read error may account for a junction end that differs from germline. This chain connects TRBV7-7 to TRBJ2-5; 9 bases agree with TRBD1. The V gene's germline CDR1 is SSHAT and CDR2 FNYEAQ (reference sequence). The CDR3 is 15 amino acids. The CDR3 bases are TGTGCCGGCAGCCCGACGGGACAGGGAAAAGGGACCCAGTACTTC. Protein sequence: CAGSPTGQGKGTQYF.

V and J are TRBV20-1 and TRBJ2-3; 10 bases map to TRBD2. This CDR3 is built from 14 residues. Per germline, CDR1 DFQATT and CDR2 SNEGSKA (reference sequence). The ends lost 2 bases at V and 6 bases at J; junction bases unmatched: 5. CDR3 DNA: TGCAGTGCTAGACCTAGCGGGGGACTTGATACGCAGTATTTT. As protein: CSARPSGGLDTQYF.

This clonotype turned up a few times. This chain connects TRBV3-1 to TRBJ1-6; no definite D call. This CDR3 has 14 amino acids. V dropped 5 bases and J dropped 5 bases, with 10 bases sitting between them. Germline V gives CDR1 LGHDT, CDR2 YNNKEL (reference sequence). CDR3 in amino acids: CASSSGANNSPLHF. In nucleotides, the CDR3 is TGTGCCAGCAGCTCCGGTGCAAATAATTCACCCCTCCACTTT.

CDR3 DNA: TGCGCCAGCAGCTTGGCCGGGGGAGTTGAAAAACTGTTTTTT. Translation: CASSLAGGVEKLFF. This chain connects TRBV5-1 to TRBJ1-4; D might be TRBD1 (5 bases). V was cut by 0 bases and J by 7 bases, with 10 bases left in between. Germline V gives CDR1 SGHRS, CDR2 YFSETQ. The CDR3 extends over 14 amino acids.